What follows are 29 T cell receptor beta chains derived from one specimen sequenced in a study of human T cells and chemical hapten exposure. Via MiXCR, TCRdb re-called the RACE reads, giving one row per CDR3 protein. The repertoire holds tens of thousands of distinct CDR3 sequences, over 9.5% seen once, with 2% to 2.5% in the top ten. Time point of the sample: patch test 1, 2 weeks after DPC sensitization. The sample's treatment: therapeutic diphenylcyclopropenone sensitization with weekly scalp DPC. The sequencing used whole blood, collected in connection with sensitization to the hapten diphenylcyclopropenone (DPC). These receptors all stem from a man in his forties with alopecia areata. Some clones in this sample may be carry-over from other donors' samples.

This clonotype came up a few times. The chain employs TRBV6-2 or TRBV6-3 and TRBJ2-2, with D unresolved. From germline, CDR1 is MNHEY and CDR2 SVGEGT. Trimming took off 2 bases at V and 9 bases at J, with 16 bases between the two ends. The CDR3 is made up of 15 amino acids. CDR3 amino acids: CASSYGGSWVRELFF. In DNA, the CDR3 is TGTGCCAGCAGTTACGGTGGGTCCTGGGTTCGGGAGCTGTTTTTT.

The gene calls are TRBV7-2 and TRBJ2-7; 13 bases fit TRBD2. The CDR3 is 15 amino acids. V lost 5 bases, J lost 2 bases, and 3 bases stayed unmatched. Germline V gene data show CDR1 as SGHTA and CDR2 as FQGNSA. CDR3 sequence (DNA): TGTGCCAGCAGCCCACTAGCGGGAGGGACCTACGAGCAGTACTTC. This sequence encodes CASSPLAGGTYEQYF.

This clonotype was seen a few times. This chain connects TRBV7-2 to TRBJ2-3; D is uncertain. The ends were cut back, 6 bases at V and 2 bases at J, with 12 bases in the middle. This CDR3 comprises 14 residues. Germline-derived CDR1 and CDR2 are SGHTA and FQGNSA. CDR3 amino acids: CASRPGGPTDTQYF. The CDR3 coding sequence is TGTGCCAGCAGGCCCGGCGGTCCCACAGATACGCAGTATTTT. The entire variable domain, with the rest obtained from reference TRBV7-2 and TRBJ2-3, is as follows: GAGVSQSPSNKVTEKGKDVELRCDPISGHTALYWYRQSLGQGLEFLIYFQGNSAPDKSGLPSDRFSAERTGGSVSTLTIQRTQQEDSAVYLCASRPGGPTDTQYFGPGTRLTVL.

This clonotype was recorded many times. This chain links TRBV6-5 with TRBJ1-2; D ambiguous. The CDR3 is 14 amino acids. Trimming shortened V by 6 bases and J by 2 bases, and 13 bases separated the two germline ends. In germline, CDR1 is MNHEY, CDR2 SVGAGI. The CDR3 here is CASREAGTNYGYTF. DNA for the CDR3: TGTGCCAGCAGGGAGGCAGGCACCAACTATGGCTACACCTTC.

This clonotype showed up many times. V and J are TRBV5-1 and TRBJ1-1; D is undetermined. CDR1 is SGHRS and CDR2 is YFSETQ in the germline V gene. This CDR3 region has 14 residues. V was trimmed by 3 bases and J by 1 base, leaving 10 bases between them. CDR3 sequence (DNA): TGCGCCAGCAGCTATGGACTCGGGAACACTGAAGCTTTCTTT. The encoded protein is CASSYGLGNTEAFF.

This clonotype has more than one count but fewer than ten. The chain carries TRBV12-3 or TRBV12-4 and TRBJ1-2; TRBD1 aligns across 8 bases. V gave up 4 bases and J gave up 8 bases; unmatched junction bases: 21. The length of the CDR3 is 18 residues. This chain's CDR3 is CASSSSSESRQGSVGYTF. In nucleotides, the CDR3 is TGTGCCAGCAGTTCCTCATCCGAATCTCGACAGGGGAGCGTGGGCTACACCTTC.

This clonotype has a count of ten or more. Here the CDR3 reads CSVGRDSGNTGELFF. CDR3 nucleotide sequence: TGCAGCGTCGGTAGGGATAGCGGGAACACCGGGGAGCTGTTTTTT. This chain uses TRBV29-1 with TRBJ2-2; TRBD2 is a possible D gene (6 bases). There are 15 residues in the CDR3. V was pared by 6 bases and J by 1 base, with 15 bases between. In germline, CDR1 is SQVTM, CDR2 ANQGSEA.

A few counts support this clonotype. The DNA of the CDR3 is TGTGCCAGCAGCAGCGGGCCCGAAGCTTTCTTT. It encodes CASSSGPEAFF. V usage is TRBV6-2 or TRBV6-3 and J usage is TRBJ1-1; no clear D gene. Per the germline V gene, CDR1 is MNHEY and CDR2 is SVGEGT. V gave up 6 bases and J gave up 8 bases, with 10 bases separating them. The CDR3 is made up of 11 amino acids.

This clonotype was counted a few times. V is TRBV3-1 and J is TRBJ2-5; a weak D match, TRBD2 (5 bases). The germline V and J ends were trimmed by 1 base and 2 bases, with 11 bases remaining between them. Germline CDR1 is LGHDT and CDR2 is YNNKEL (reference sequence). This CDR3 spans 15 amino acids. In DNA form, the CDR3 reads TGTGCCAGCAGCCAAGCAGTATCGGGACAAGAGACCCAGTACTTC. It codes for CASSQAVSGQETQYF.

The rearrangement uses TRBV28 and TRBJ1-3, with 7 bases fitting TRBD1. The CDR3 covers 13 residues. V shed 8 bases, J shed 1 base, and the junction held 2 bases outside the gene matches. Germline loops: CDR1 MDHEN, CDR2 SYDVKM. Here the CDR3 reads CASQGGSGNTIYF. CDR3 nucleotide sequence: TGTGCCAGCCAGGGGGGTTCTGGAAACACCATATATTTT.

The chain recombines TRBV20-1 with TRBJ2-3; D unresolved. V gave up 8 bases and J gave up 2 bases, with 14 bases separating them. CDR1 and CDR2 from the germline V gene are DFQATT and SNEGSKA (reference sequence). The CDR3 is 13 amino acids. CDR3 sequence reads: CSPHDSFTDTQYF. As DNA, the CDR3 is TGCAGTCCCCACGATAGTTTCACAGATACGCAGTATTTT.

This clonotype has at least ten counts. Germline and junction disagree at one end, which may indicate a read error. The V and J genes are TRBV11-2 and TRBJ1-2, with a possible D match to TRBD1 (5 bases). This CDR3 is 12 amino acids long. Germline loops: CDR1 SGHAT, CDR2 FQNNGV. The CDR3 nucleotides are TGTGCCAGCAGCCTTGGGGCCGGGGAAAGGTTCTTC. Translated, it gives CASSLGAGERFF.

The chain links TRBV6-6 to TRBJ2-7, with TRBD1 as a possible D gene (6 bases). From germline, CDR1 is MNHNY and CDR2 SVGAGI (reference sequence). Between the trimmed V and J ends, which lost 6 bases and 2 bases, there was a span of 17 bases. The CDR3 is 15 residues long. In DNA form, the CDR3 reads TGTGCCAGCAGATCCGAAGCCGGGACAACCTACGAGCAGTACGTC. Amino acids: CASRSEAGTTYEQYV.

This clonotype was counted only a few times. The chain has TRBV2 and TRBJ2-1; TRBD2 matches at 8 bases. Trimming removed 6 bases from V and 3 bases from J; junction bases left unmatched: 7. Germline V lookup: CDR1 SNHLY, CDR2 FYNNEI. The CDR3 has 15 residues. CDR3 amino acids: CASRMAAGDYNEQFF. As DNA, the CDR3 is TGTGCCAGCAGGATGGCAGCGGGAGACTACAATGAGCAGTTCTTC.

This clonotype was recorded at least ten times. This chain connects TRBV11-2 to TRBJ2-1, with 8 bases fitting TRBD2. V shed 4 bases, J shed 4 bases, and the junction held 9 bases outside the gene matches. The CDR3 totals 16 residues. Germline CDR1 and CDR2: SGHAT and FQNNGV. The CDR3 protein is CASSYGLALRYNEQFF. For the CDR3, the DNA is TGTGCCAGCAGCTACGGACTAGCCTTACGTTACAATGAGCAGTTCTTC.

This clonotype came up a few times. J is TRBJ1-1 and V is TRBV4-1, with 10 positions matching TRBD1. The V segment lost 5 bases and the J segment 5 bases; nucleotides outside the gene matches: 8. CDR1 and CDR2 (germline): MGHRA, YSYEKL. CDR3 size: 15 residues. CDR3 in amino acids: CASSAPGQGRTEAFF. As DNA, the CDR3 is TGCGCCAGCAGCGCACCGGGACAGGGGAGGACTGAAGCTTTCTTT.

This clonotype occurred a few times. The V call is TRBV29-1, the J call TRBJ1-2, with 8 bases lining up with TRBD1. CDR3 length: 12 residues. Germline assignment: CDR1 SQVTM and CDR2 ANQGSEA. The V and J ends lost 8 bases and 2 bases, in that order; junction bases with no gene match: 4. CDR3 amino acids: CSFRTGNYGYTF. DNA of the CDR3: TGCAGCTTCCGGACAGGGAACTATGGCTACACCTTC.

This chain joins TRBV18 and TRBJ1-2, with D possibly matching TRBD1 (5 bases). Per the germline V gene, CDR1 is KGHSH and CDR2 is LQKENI. The CDR3 is 13 residues long. V was shortened by 3 bases and J by 4 bases, with 9 bases between the two germline ends. The CDR3 here is CASSPQGGYGYTF. CDR3 sequence (DNA): TGTGCCAGCTCACCGCAGGGAGGCTATGGCTACACCTTC.

This clonotype was seen a single time. The J gene is TRBJ2-7, the V gene TRBV30; D may be TRBD2 (6 bases). V was clipped by 0 bases and J by 4 bases, with 22 bases between them. CDR1 and CDR2 from the germline V gene are GTSNPN and SVGIG (reference sequence). This CDR3 is built from 17 residues. The CDR3 here is CAWSVGGVAAGDYEQYF. CDR3 bases: TGTGCCTGGAGTGTCGGAGGAGTAGCGGCCGGCGATTACGAGCAGTACTTC.

The table lists this clonotype with many counts. The genes are TRBV29-1 and TRBJ2-2; 14 nucleotides match TRBD2. Trimming removed 6 bases from V and 0 bases from J; junction bases left unmatched: 3. From germline, CDR1 is SQVTM and CDR2 ANQGSEA. This CDR3 comprises 16 residues. CDR3 amino acids: CSVEGLAGANTGELFF. As DNA, the CDR3 is TGCAGCGTGGAGGGACTAGCGGGAGCGAACACCGGGGAGCTGTTTTTT.

The J gene is TRBJ2-1, the V gene TRBV12-3 or TRBV12-4; TRBD2 agrees at 8 bases. The CDR3 runs 15 residues. Trimming took 3 bases from V and 12 from J; bases not matched to a gene: 13. CDR3 nucleotides: TGTGCCAGCAGTTTTCAGCGGACAGACACTAGCGGGCAGTTCTTC. It codes for CASSFQRTDTSGQFF.

This clonotype was recorded a few times. The V call is TRBV12-3 or TRBV12-4, the J call TRBJ1-6; 8 bases match TRBD1. V trimming: 6 bases; J trimming: 8 bases; junction bases outside the gene matches: 6. This CDR3 spans 14 amino acids. The CDR3 loop reads CASSLGQVDSPLHF. CDR3 nucleotide sequence: TGTGCCAGCAGCCTGGGACAGGTAGATTCACCCCTCCACTTT.

The V call is TRBV11-3, the J call TRBJ2-1; D call uncertain. Trimming removed 0 bases from V and 8 bases from J, with 8 bases in between. Germline V lookup: CDR1 SGHNT, CDR2 YENEEA. The length of the CDR3 is 13 residues. The CDR3, as DNA: TGTGCCAGCAGCTTAGATTTAGTCCATGAGCAGTTCTTC. Protein sequence: CASSLDLVHEQFF. Together with reference TRBV11-3 and TRBJ2-1, the CDR3 gives the full variable domain: EAGVVQSPRYKIIEKKQPVAFWCNPISGHNTLYWYLQNLGQGPELLIRYENEEAVDDSQLPKDRFSAERLKGVDSTLKIQPAELGDSAVYLCASSLDLVHEQFFGPGTRLTVL.

This clonotype was counted a few times. The rearrangement uses TRBV28 and TRBJ2-7; 8 bases are a match to TRBD1. Trimming cost V 6 bases and J 2 bases; bases outside gene matches: 21. The CDR3 has 19 residues. The germline gives CDR1 MDHEN, CDR2 SYDVKM. The CDR3 protein is CASSDPYSGTGVIPYEQYF. The CDR3 nucleotides are TGTGCCAGCAGCGACCCCTATTCGGGGACAGGAGTAATTCCCTACGAGCAGTACTTC. The full variable domain, rest sourced from reference TRBV28 and TRBJ2-7, is DVKVTQSSRYLVKRTGEKVFLECVQDMDHENMFWYRQDPGLGLRLIYFSYDVKMKEKGDIPEGYSVSREKKERFSLILESASTNQTSMYLCASSDPYSGTGVIPYEQYFGPGTRLTVT.

V is TRBV5-6 and J is TRBJ2-7, with TRBD1 identical over 9 bases. With V trimmed by 0 bases and J by 0 bases, 4 bases remained unmatched. The CDR3 runs 16 residues. The V gene's germline CDR1 is SGHDT and CDR2 YYEEEE. The CDR3 reads CASSLDRGPSSYEQYV. CDR3 DNA: TGTGCCAGCAGCTTGGACAGGGGGCCCAGCTCCTACGAGCAGTACGTC.

The sample holds a few counts of this clonotype. The chain uses TRBV14 and TRBJ2-1, with D possibly matching TRBD2 (5 bases). The CDR3 covers 12 residues. Germline loops: CDR1 SGHDN, CDR2 FVKESK. V lost 4 bases and J 10 bases, leaving 11 bases between the germline ends. Here the CDR3 DNA reads TGTGCCAGCAGCCTTAGCGTTTGGGAGCAGTTCTTC. It encodes CASSLSVWEQFF.

As concerns this clonotype: The junction departs from germline at one end; a sequencing error may be responsible. The rearrangement joins TRBV4-2 to TRBJ1-4, with a possible D match to TRBD1 (5 bases). Looked up from germline, CDR1 is LGHNA and CDR2 is YNFKEQ. The CDR3 loop spans 17 amino acids. DNA for the CDR3: TGTCCCAGCAGCCAAGATCGCAGGGAACCATGGAATGAAAAACTGTTTTTT. Its protein product is CPSSQDRREPWNEKLFF.

The chain is built from TRBV20-1 and TRBJ1-6, with D uncertain. The CDR3 is made up of 13 amino acids. CDR1 and CDR2 from the germline V gene are DFQATT and SNEGSKA (reference sequence). The V and J ends lost 2 bases and 4 bases respectively, with 6 bases between them. CDR3 sequence: CSARWQYNSPLHF. CDR3 nucleotides: TGCAGTGCTAGATGGCAGTATAATTCACCCCTCCACTTT.

This clonotype came up a few times. The chain uses TRBV5-1 and TRBJ2-5, with 7 bases matching TRBD1. The junction had 3 bases not matched to a gene; V was cut back by 1 base and J by 3 bases. Germline CDR1 and CDR2: SGHRS and YFSETQ. The CDR3 is 14 amino acids. CDR3 protein: CASSLHGTEETQYF. As DNA, the CDR3 is TGCGCCAGCAGCTTGCACGGGACAGAAGAGACCCAGTACTTC.